Following are 19 T cell receptor beta chains from one sample sequenced in a study of blood T cells in healthy people across ages. Using a J-beta primer mix together with a sample-barcoded 5' primer, a second PCR was run for roughly 7 to 11 cycles. MiXCR was run by TCRdb on the 5' RACE reads, yielding one entry per CDR3 protein. The sample includes about 1,400,000 distinct CDR3 sequences, approximately 38% of them seen just once. Sequencing was done on a sample of blood. The source of these receptors is a woman aged 18-35 years in good health.

The chain uses TRBV12-5 and TRBJ2-3; 8 bases agree with TRBD2. CDR1 is LGHNT, CDR2 FRNRAP, per germline. V gave up 8 bases and J gave up 6 bases; unmatched junction bases: 4. The CDR3 totals 12 residues. CDR3 coding DNA: TGTGCTAGTCGGGGGGGTCCGGATACGCAGTATTTT. Translation: CASRGGPDTQYF.

This chain uses TRBV28 with TRBJ1-2; 7 positions match TRBD1. V shed 4 bases and J 4 bases; nucleotides not matched to a gene: 9. This CDR3 region has 15 residues. Germline loops: CDR1 MDHEN, CDR2 SYDVKM. The CDR3 nucleotides are TGTGCCAGCAGTTCCCGCTACAGGGGTGCCTATGGCTACACCTTC. Residues: CASSSRYRGAYGYTF.

V usage is TRBV6-1 and J usage is TRBJ2-1; the match to TRBD2 covers 7 bases. Trimming cost V 2 bases and J 4 bases; bases outside gene matches: 14. Germline V gives CDR1 MNHNS, CDR2 SASEGT. The CDR3 covers 18 residues. The DNA for the CDR3 is TGTGCCAGCAGTGAATATGGACTGGGGGGGAGAACTTACAATGAGCAGTTCTTC. Translation: CASSEYGLGGRTYNEQFF.

The CDR3 is CASSAGSSGNHEQFF. In nucleotides, the CDR3 is TGCGCCAGCAGTGCCGGGTCTAGCGGGAACCATGAGCAGTTCTTC. The chain has TRBV10-1 and TRBJ2-1; TRBD2 matches 9 bases. The CDR3 totals 15 residues. J lost 8 bases, V lost 4 bases, and 9 bases had no gene match. Germline CDR1 is WNHNN and CDR2 is SYGVQD (reference sequence).

This chain joins TRBV20-1 and TRBJ2-1; D perhaps matches TRBD2 (5 bases). The germline V gene encodes CDR1 DFQATT and CDR2 SNEGSKA (reference sequence). V dropped 6 bases and J dropped 13 bases, with 22 bases sitting between them. This CDR3 has 13 amino acids. CDR3 region: CSAPPGFSETQFF. The CDR3 DNA is TGCAGTGCCCCGCCGGGGTTCTCAGAGACCCAGTTCTTC.

The chain uses TRBV6-1 and TRBJ2-4, with 9 bases identical to TRBD2. This CDR3 region has 16 residues. CDR1 is MNHNS and CDR2 is SASEGT in the germline V gene. J was trimmed by 0 bases and V by 5 bases; bases with no gene match: 5. DNA for the CDR3: TGTGCCAGCAGTTCTACTAGCGGGCTAGCCAAAAACATTCAGTACTTC. Residues: CASSSTSGLAKNIQYF.

This clonotype was detected a few times. The chain links TRBV20-1 to TRBJ2-3; D call uncertain. The germline V gene has CDR1 DFQATT and CDR2 SNEGSKA (reference sequence). V shed 1 base and J shed 1 base, with 12 bases lying between them. The CDR3 consists of 15 residues. CDR3 coding DNA: TGCAGTGCTAGAGGGCATGGGGATGGCACAGATACGCAGTATTTT. It is translated as CSARGHGDGTDTQYF.

The chain couples TRBV10-3 to TRBJ2-4; 7 nucleotides agree with TRBD1. V shed 5 bases and J 13 bases; nucleotides not matched to a gene: 14. The CDR3 extends over 14 amino acids. Looked up from germline, CDR1 is ENHRY and CDR2 is SYGVKD. The CDR3: CAISSDRVIEEQYF. In DNA, the CDR3 is TGTGCCATCAGTTCCGACAGGGTGATCGAAGAGCAGTACTTC.

The chain is built from TRBV20-1 and TRBJ1-2; D is unresolved. Trimming took 0 bases from V and 7 from J, leaving 15 bases between them. The CDR3 runs to 14 residues. Germline-derived CDR1 and CDR2 are DFQATT and SNEGSKA (reference sequence). The CDR3 nucleotides are TGCAGTGCTAGAGATACAACCAGCCTTTCTGGCTACACCTTC. Amino acids: CSARDTTSLSGYTF.

This clonotype was seen at least ten times. V and J are TRBV5-1 and TRBJ1-4; D uncertain. The CDR3 consists of 11 residues. Germline V gene sequence: CDR1 SGHRS, CDR2 YFSETQ. Trimming left V 5 bases short and J 7 bases short, with 6 bases between. The CDR3 region is CASRSGEKLFF. The CDR3 DNA sequence: TGCGCCAGCAGGTCCGGTGAAAAACTGTTTTTT.

This clonotype turned up a few times. The chain is built from TRBV27 and TRBJ2-5; D gene unclear. Matching the DNA end better, TRBJ2-7 makes the J call doubtful. The CDR3 has 13 residues. Germline CDR1 is MNHEY and CDR2 is SMNVEV (reference sequence). As DNA, the CDR3 is TGTGCCAGCAGTCTGGGCTCTGGGAACGAGCAGTACTTC. This codes for CASSLGSGNEQYF.

The rearrangement links TRBV6-2 or TRBV6-3 to TRBJ2-1, with D hard to call. CDR1 is MNHEY, CDR2 SVGEGT, per germline. Trimming removed 5 bases at V and 15 bases at J, with 14 bases between. The CDR3 is 11 residues long. The CDR3 region has the DNA TGTGCCAGCAGTAAGTTGGGCGGTCTGTTCTTC. This encodes CASSKLGGLFF.

The rearrangement links TRBV20-1 to TRBJ2-7; a weak D match, TRBD1 (6 bases). Germline CDR1 reads DFQATT; CDR2 reads SNEGSKA (reference sequence). Deletions cut 3 bases from V and 0 bases from J, with 21 bases between. This CDR3 is built from 17 residues. The CDR3 nucleotides are TGCAGTGCTAGGGGGACAACGGGGTATGGTAGCTCCTACGAGCAGTACTTC. Protein product: CSARGTTGYGSSYEQYF.

This clonotype showed up just a few times. The rearrangement links TRBV4-2 to TRBJ2-1, with 12 bases fitting TRBD2. The CDR3 contains 17 residues. V shed 1 base and J 8 bases; nucleotides not matched to a gene: 9. CDR1 is LGHNA and CDR2 is YNFKEQ in the germline V gene. CDR3 in DNA: TGTGCCAGCAGCCAAGTCAGCGGACTAGCGGGATTTTATGAGCAGTTCTTC. Residues: CASSQVSGLAGFYEQFF.

The V and J genes are TRBV15 and TRBJ2-3; the D gene is possibly TRBD2 (6 bases). CDR1 is LNHNV, CDR2 YYDKDF, per germline (reference sequence). V lost 1 base to trimming and J lost 6 bases, with 20 bases between them. The CDR3 runs 17 residues. CDR3 DNA: TGTGCCACCAGCAGAGGAGTAACTAGCAGGCCCCTCGATACGCAGTATTTT. Translated: CATSRGVTSRPLDTQYF.

This clonotype was counted a few times. This clone may be a read error of a much larger clone one base away. The genes are TRBV12-3 or TRBV12-4 and TRBJ2-7; tentative D call: TRBD2 (5 bases). The CDR3 extends over 12 amino acids. V lost 11 bases, J lost 7 bases, and 18 bases lay in between. CDR3: CAAGIMGYEQYF. Written as DNA, the CDR3 is TGTGCCGCCGGGATCATGGGATATGAGCAGTACTTC.

This sequence joins TRBV12-3 or TRBV12-4 and TRBJ2-3; D is unresolved. The CDR3 has 12 amino acids. Trimming took 5 bases from V and 6 from J, leaving 9 bases between them. CDR3 protein: CASSGLSDTQYF. The CDR3 DNA reads as TGTGCCAGCAGTGGGTTATCGGATACGCAGTATTTT.

This chain uses TRBV27 with TRBJ1-4, with 10 bases identical to TRBD1. Losses at the gene ends were 5 bases for V and 0 bases for J; bases not matched to a gene: 3. Germline V gene sequence: CDR1 MNHEY, CDR2 SMNVEV (reference sequence). This CDR3 region has 16 residues. CDR3 DNA sequence: TGTGCCAGCAGTATCGGACAGGGGGCAACTAATGAAAAACTGTTTTTT. Translating it yields CASSIGQGATNEKLFF. Using reference TRBV27 and TRBJ1-4 for the parts outside the CDR3, the full variable domain is EAQVTQNPRYLITVTGKKLTVTCSQNMNHEYMSWYRQDPGLGLRQIYYSMNVEVTDKGDVPEGYKVSRKEKRNFPLILESPSPNQTSLYFCASSIGQGATNEKLFFGSGTQLSVL.

The chain combines TRBV4-1 with TRBJ2-7; D remains ambiguous. The CDR3 loop spans 14 amino acids. The germline V gene encodes CDR1 MGHRA and CDR2 YSYEKL. V was clipped by 0 bases and J by 4 bases, with 10 bases between them. The CDR3 sequence: CASSQERQVYEQYF. CDR3 nucleotides: TGCGCCAGCAGCCAAGAGAGGCAGGTGTACGAGCAGTACTTC.